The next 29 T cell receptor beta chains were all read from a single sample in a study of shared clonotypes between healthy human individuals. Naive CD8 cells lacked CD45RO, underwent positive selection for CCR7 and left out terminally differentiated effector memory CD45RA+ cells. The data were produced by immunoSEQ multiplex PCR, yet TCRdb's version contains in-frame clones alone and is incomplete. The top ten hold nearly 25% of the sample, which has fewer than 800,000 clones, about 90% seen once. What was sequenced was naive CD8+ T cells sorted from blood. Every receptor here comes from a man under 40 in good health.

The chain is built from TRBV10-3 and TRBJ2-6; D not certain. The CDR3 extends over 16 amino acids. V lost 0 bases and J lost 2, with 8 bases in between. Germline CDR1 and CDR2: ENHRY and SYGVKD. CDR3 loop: CAISESVATGANVLTF. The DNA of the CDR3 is TGTGCCATCAGTGAGTCTGTGGCGACTGGGGCCAACGTCCTGACTTTC.

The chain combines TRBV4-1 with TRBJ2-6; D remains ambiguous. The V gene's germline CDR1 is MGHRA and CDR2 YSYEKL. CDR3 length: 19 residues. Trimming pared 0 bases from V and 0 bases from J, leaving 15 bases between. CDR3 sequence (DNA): TGCGCCAGCAGCCAAGAAGAGTTTCCCGCTCTCTCTGGGGCCAACGTCCTGACTTTC. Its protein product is CASSQEEFPALSGANVLTF.

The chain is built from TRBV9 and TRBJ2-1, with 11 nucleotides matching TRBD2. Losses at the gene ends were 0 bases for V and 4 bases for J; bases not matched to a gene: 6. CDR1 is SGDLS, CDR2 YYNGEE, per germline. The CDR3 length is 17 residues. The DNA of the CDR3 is TGTGCCAGCAGCGTAGAAGGTACTAGCGGGGGATACAATGAGCAGTTCTTC. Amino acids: CASSVEGTSGGYNEQFF.

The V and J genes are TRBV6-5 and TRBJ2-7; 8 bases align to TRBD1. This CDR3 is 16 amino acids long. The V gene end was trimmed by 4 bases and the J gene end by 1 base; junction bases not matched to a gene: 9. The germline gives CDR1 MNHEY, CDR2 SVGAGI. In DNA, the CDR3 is TGTGCCAGCAGTTCTCCGGACAGGGATGTGTCCTACGAGCAGTACTTC. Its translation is CASSSPDRDVSYEQYF.

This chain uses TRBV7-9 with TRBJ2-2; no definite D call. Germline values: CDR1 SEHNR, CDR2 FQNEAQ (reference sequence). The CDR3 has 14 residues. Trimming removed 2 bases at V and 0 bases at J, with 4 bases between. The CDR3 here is CASSLPPNTGELFF. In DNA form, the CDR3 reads TGTGCCAGCAGCTTACCCCCGAACACCGGGGAGCTGTTTTTT.

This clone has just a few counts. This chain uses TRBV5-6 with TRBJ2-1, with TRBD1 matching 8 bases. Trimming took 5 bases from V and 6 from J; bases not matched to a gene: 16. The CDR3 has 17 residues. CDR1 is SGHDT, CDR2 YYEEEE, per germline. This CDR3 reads CASRSGQGEYTGNEQFF. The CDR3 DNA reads TGTGCCAGCAGATCAGGACAGGGCGAATATACGGGCAATGAGCAGTTCTTC.

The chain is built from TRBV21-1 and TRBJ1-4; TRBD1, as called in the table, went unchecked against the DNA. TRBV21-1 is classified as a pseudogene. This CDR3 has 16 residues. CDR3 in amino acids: CASSKARQGANEKLFF. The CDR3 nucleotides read TGTGCCAGCAGCAAAGCCCGACAGGGGGCTAATGAAAAACTGTTTTTT.

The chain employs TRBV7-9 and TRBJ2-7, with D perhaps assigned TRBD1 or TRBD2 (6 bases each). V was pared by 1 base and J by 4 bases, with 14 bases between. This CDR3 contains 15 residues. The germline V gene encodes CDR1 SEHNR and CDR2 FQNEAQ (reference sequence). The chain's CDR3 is CASSLGGAQGYEQYF. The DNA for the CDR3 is TGTGCCAGCAGCTTAGGGGGGGCTCAGGGTTACGAGCAGTACTTC.

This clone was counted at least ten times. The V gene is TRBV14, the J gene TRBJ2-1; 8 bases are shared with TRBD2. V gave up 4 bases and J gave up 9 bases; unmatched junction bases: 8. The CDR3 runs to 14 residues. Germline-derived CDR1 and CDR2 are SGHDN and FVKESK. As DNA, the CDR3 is TGTGCCAGCAGCCCTCGGGAGGGATACGGTGAGCAGTTCTTC. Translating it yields CASSPREGYGEQFF.

The CDR3 DNA is TGTGCCAGCAGTCATCACCCCTCCCTCTACGAGCAGTACTTC. Translation: CASSHHPSLYEQYF. The chain employs TRBV27 and TRBJ2-7; D remains unclear. Per germline, CDR1 MNHEY and CDR2 SMNVEV (reference sequence). The CDR3 consists of 14 residues. The V end lost 5 bases, the J end lost 3 bases, and 14 bases lay between the germline ends.

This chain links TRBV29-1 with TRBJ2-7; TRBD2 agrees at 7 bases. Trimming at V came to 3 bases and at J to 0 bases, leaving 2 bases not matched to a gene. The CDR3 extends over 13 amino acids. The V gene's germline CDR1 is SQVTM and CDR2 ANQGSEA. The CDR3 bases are TGCAGCGTTGACGGACTAGACTCCTACGAGCAGTACTTC. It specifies CSVDGLDSYEQYF.

The CDR3, as DNA: TGTGCCAGCAGCTCGCGGGAGAACAACGAGCAGTACTTC. Protein: CASSSRENNEQYF. The chain joins TRBV11-3 to TRBJ2-7, with 7 nucleotides matching TRBD2. The CDR3 loop spans 13 amino acids. Germline assignment: CDR1 SGHNT and CDR2 YENEEA. The V and J ends lost 4 bases and 5 bases, in that order; junction bases with no gene match: 5.

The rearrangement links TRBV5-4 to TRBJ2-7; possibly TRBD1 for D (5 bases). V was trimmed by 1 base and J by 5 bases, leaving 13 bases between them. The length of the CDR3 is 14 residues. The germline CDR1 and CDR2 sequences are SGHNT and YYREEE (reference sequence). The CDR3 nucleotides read TGTGCCAGCAGCTTGACCTCAGGGCCCAACGAGCAGTACTTC. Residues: CASSLTSGPNEQYF.

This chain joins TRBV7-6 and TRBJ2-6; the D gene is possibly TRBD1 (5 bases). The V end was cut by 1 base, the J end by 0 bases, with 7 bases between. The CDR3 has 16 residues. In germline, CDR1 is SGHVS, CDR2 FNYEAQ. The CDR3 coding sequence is TGTGCCAGCAGCTTAGAGGGGTTCTCTGGGGCCAACGTCCTGACTTTC. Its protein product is CASSLEGFSGANVLTF.

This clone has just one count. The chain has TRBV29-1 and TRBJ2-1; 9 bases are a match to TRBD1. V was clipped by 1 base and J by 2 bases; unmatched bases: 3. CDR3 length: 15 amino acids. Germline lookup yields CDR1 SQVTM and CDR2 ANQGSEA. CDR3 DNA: TGCAGCGTTGAAGGTGACAGGGGGGCCTACAATGAGCAGTTCTTC. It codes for CSVEGDRGAYNEQFF.

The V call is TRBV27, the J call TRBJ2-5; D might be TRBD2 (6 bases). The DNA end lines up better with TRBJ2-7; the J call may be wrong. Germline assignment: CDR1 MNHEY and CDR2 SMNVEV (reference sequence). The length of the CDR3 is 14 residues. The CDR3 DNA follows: TGTGCCAGCAGTACGAATCCGGGAGTCTACGAGCAGTACTTC. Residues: CASSTNPGVYEQYF.

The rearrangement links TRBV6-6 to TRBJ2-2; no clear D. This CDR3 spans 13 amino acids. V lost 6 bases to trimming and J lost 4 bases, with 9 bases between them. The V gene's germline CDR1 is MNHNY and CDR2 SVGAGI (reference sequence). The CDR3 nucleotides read TGTGCCAGCAGGGTGGCCGGCACCGGGGAGCTGTTTTTT. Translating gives CASRVAGTGELFF.

The CDR3, as DNA: TGTGCCAGCAGTTACGGAGACGGAGAAGGCGATGAGCAGTTCTTC. Its protein product is CASSYGDGEGDEQFF. The rearrangement links TRBV6-5 to TRBJ2-1; no clear D. Trimming left V 2 bases short and J 8 bases short, with 16 bases between. Per the germline V gene, CDR1 is MNHEY and CDR2 is SVGAGI. CDR3 size: 15 residues.

CDR3 coding DNA: TGTGCCAGCAGTTACTCATTATCGGGGGATACGCAGTATTTT. Translated, it gives CASSYSLSGDTQYF. This chain connects TRBV6-5 to TRBJ2-3, with a possible D match to TRBD2 (5 bases). CDR1 is MNHEY and CDR2 is SVGAGI in the germline V gene. This CDR3 spans 14 amino acids. V dropped 0 bases and J dropped 6 bases, with 10 bases sitting between them.

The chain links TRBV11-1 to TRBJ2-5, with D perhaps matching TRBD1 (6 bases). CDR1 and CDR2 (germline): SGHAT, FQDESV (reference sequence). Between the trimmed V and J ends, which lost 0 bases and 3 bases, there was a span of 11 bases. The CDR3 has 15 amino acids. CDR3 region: CASSLASAGEETQYF. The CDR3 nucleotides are TGTGCCAGCAGCTTAGCCTCGGCAGGGGAAGAGACCCAGTACTTC.

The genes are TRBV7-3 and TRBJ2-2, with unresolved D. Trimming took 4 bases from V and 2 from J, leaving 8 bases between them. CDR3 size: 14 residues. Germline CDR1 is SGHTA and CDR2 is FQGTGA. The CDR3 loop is CASSYDSNTGELFF. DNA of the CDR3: TGTGCCAGCAGCTACGACTCTAACACCGGGGAGCTGTTTTTT.

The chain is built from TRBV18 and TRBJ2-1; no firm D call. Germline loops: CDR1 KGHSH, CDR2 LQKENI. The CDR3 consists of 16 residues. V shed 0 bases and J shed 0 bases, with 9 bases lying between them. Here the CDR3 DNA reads TGTGCCAGCTCACCACCTGCAACCCCCTCCTACAATGAGCAGTTCTTC. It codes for CASSPPATPSYNEQFF.

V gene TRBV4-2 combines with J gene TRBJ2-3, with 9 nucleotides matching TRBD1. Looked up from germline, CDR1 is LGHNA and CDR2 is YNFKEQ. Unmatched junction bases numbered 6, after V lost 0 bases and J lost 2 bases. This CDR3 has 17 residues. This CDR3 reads CASSQEGTGKATDTQYF. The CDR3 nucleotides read TGTGCCAGCAGCCAAGAAGGGACAGGGAAAGCCACAGATACGCAGTATTTT.

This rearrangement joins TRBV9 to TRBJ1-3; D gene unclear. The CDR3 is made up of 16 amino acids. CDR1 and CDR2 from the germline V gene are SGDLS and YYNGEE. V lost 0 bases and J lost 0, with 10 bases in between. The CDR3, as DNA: TGTGCCAGCAGCGTAGAGAGCTTTCACTCTGGAAACACCATATATTTT. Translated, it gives CASSVESFHSGNTIYF.

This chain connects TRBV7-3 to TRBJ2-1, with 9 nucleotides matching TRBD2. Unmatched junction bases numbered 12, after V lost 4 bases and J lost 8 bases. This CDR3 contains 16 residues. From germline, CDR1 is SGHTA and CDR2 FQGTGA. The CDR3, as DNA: TGTGCCAGCAGCTCCCCTGTTGGCGGGAGGGGCGATGAGCAGTTCTTC. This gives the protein CASSSPVGGRGDEQFF.

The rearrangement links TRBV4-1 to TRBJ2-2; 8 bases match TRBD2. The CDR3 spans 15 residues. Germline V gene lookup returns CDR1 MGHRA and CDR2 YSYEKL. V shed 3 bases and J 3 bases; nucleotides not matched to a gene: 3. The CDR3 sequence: CASSHRAGDTGELFF. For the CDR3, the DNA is TGCGCCAGCAGCCACCGAGCGGGAGACACCGGGGAGCTGTTTTTT.

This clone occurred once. This chain's CDR3 is CASSSLVGQYYEQYF. The CDR3 DNA sequence: TGCGCCAGCAGCTCGCTCGTCGGACAGTACTACGAGCAGTACTTC. The genes are TRBV5-1 and TRBJ2-7, with D possibly matching TRBD1 (6 bases). V dropped 3 bases and J dropped 3 bases, with 16 bases sitting between them. The CDR3 loop spans 15 amino acids. Germline-derived CDR1 and CDR2 are SGHRS and YFSETQ.

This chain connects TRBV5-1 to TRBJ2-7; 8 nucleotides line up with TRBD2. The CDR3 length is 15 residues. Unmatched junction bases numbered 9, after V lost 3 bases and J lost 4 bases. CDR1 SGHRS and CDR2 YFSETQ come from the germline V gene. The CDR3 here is CASSSPGLEAYEQYF. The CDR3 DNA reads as TGCGCCAGCAGCTCACCGGGACTAGAAGCATACGAGCAGTACTTC.

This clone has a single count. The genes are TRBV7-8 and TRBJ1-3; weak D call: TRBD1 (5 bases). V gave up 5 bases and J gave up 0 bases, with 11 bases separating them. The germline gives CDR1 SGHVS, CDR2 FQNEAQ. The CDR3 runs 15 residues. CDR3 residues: CASSQGTISGNTIYF. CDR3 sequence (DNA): TGTGCCAGCAGCCAAGGGACCATCTCTGGAAACACCATATATTTT.